This TCR beta chain was profiled in a study of cytomegalovirus exposure and HLA in healthy donors. General study points: Later analysis associated a missense DCLRE1C variant with TCR beta V- and J-gene trimming.

Healthy donors of bone marrow made up the group. The CDR3 runs to 12 residues. Deletions cut 1 base from V and 7 bases from J, with 7 bases between. Germline lookup yields CDR1 SGHNT and CDR2 YENEEA. In regard to this clone: No antigen is known for it.

PCR was performed using 60 Vbeta and 13 Jbeta primers. Produced via immunoSEQ multiplex PCR; TCRdb's table is partial and in-frame only. The sample yields about 64,000 clones, less than 80% seen once. The J gene is TRBJ1-1, the V gene TRBV11-3; the D is unclear. This TCR was recovered from a woman in her forties or fifties in good health and CMV-seronegative. The sequenced sample was PBMCs. In DNA form, the CDR3 reads TGTGCCAGCAGCTTAGGGCGGCTTGAAGCTTTCTTT. Protein: CASSLGRLEAFF.